These 23 T cell receptor beta chains were all obtained from the same sample, sequenced in a study of Ad26.COV2.S vaccination and SARS-CoV-2 variants (dated by TCRdb to the early 2020s). To prepare the library, the immunoSEQ multiplex PCR assay was applied. The table comes from immuneACCESS by way of TCRdb, which keeps in-frame sequences with V and J called. Part of the clones is missing from these tables; in studies checked, under half for an unresolved V gene and the rest for unknown reasons. This sample lists 300,000 to 350,000 clones; roughly 86% were detected once. The top ten constitute approximately 1.9% of the sample. The sample's treatment or condition label, decoded: around 19 received Ad26.COV2.S at low or high dose, single or two shots; a few received placebo; per-sample allocation not given. Repertoires of vaccine and placebo recipients were sequenced from samples collected on day 63 after the first injection.

The source was peripheral blood, collected in a trial of Ad26.COV2.S vaccine versus placebo. The receptor source for this set is a person aged 18-60 years who received the Ad26.COV2.S COVID-19 vaccine or a placebo.

This chain links TRBV7-2 with TRBJ1-2; 10 positions match TRBD1. Germline values: CDR1 SGHTA, CDR2 FQGNSA. This CDR3 is 14 amino acids long. V gave up 5 bases and J gave up 7 bases; unmatched junction bases: 7. The CDR3 sequence is CASSPGQGYGGYTF. The CDR3 DNA sequence: TGTGCCAGCAGCCCGGGACAGGGGTATGGTGGCTACACCTTC.

This chain links TRBV24-1 with TRBJ2-1; 7 nucleotides line up with TRBD1. J lost 9 bases, V lost 4 bases, and 8 bases had no gene match. The CDR3 extends over 14 amino acids. CDR1 is KGHDR, CDR2 SFDVKD, per germline. The chain's CDR3 is CATSDPKGGSEQFF. CDR3 sequence (DNA): TGTGCCACCAGTGACCCTAAAGGGGGCAGTGAGCAGTTCTTC.

In regard to this clone: The junction differs from germline at one of its ends, possibly a read error. J is TRBJ1-1 and V is TRBV15, with D possibly being TRBD1 (5 bases). Germline CDR1 LNHNV, CDR2 YYDKDF (reference sequence). This CDR3 is built from 16 residues. CDR3 in amino acids: CATSRGRTTANTETFF. The CDR3 DNA reads TGTGCCACCAGCAGAGGCCGGACGACAGCGAACACTGAAACTTTCTTT.

This clone was detected once. The rearrangement uses TRBV27 and TRBJ1-6; a possible D gene is TRBD1 (6 bases). V was pared by 5 bases and J by 9 bases, with 14 bases between. CDR3 size: 14 residues. Germline CDR1 MNHEY, CDR2 SMNVEV (reference sequence). The CDR3 reads CASSTGFVGSPLHF. The CDR3 DNA reads as TGTGCCAGCAGTACAGGGTTCGTTGGTTCACCCCTCCACTTT.

This chain links TRBV20-1 with TRBJ1-1; no definite D call. The V and J ends lost 0 bases and 3 bases respectively, with 2 bases between them. Germline V gives CDR1 DFQATT, CDR2 SNEGSKA (reference sequence). There are 11 residues in the CDR3. As DNA, the CDR3 is TGCAGTGCTAGAGAAGACACTGAAGCTTTCTTT. It is translated as CSAREDTEAFF.

To note about this clone: This sample includes further DNA sequences coding for the same CDR3. The chain has TRBV18 and TRBJ1-3; no firm D call. CDR3 length: 13 residues. CDR1 and CDR2 from the germline V gene are KGHSH and LQKENI. Trimming shortened V by 0 bases and J by 4 bases, and 4 bases separated the two germline ends. CDR3 nucleotide sequence: TGTGCCAGCTCACCACCGTCAGGAAACACCATATATTTT. This translates into CASSPPSGNTIYF.

This sequence joins TRBV4-1 and TRBJ2-5; 7 bases are a match to TRBD1. The CDR3 runs 17 residues. V lost 2 bases, J lost 3 bases, and 12 bases stayed unmatched. Germline CDR1 and CDR2: MGHRA and YSYEKL. The CDR3 DNA reads as TGCGCCAGCAGCCAACTAAGACAGGGTAGGGCGGAAGAGACCCAGTACTTC. Translating gives CASSQLRQGRAEETQYF.

V usage is TRBV7-9 and J usage is TRBJ1-3; 7 bases line up with TRBD1. Trimming at V came to 4 bases and at J to 0 bases, leaving 9 bases not matched to a gene. The CDR3 covers 17 residues. Germline V lookup: CDR1 SEHNR, CDR2 FQNEAQ (reference sequence). The CDR3 reads CASSSRYRGDSGNTIYF. CDR3 bases: TGTGCCAGCAGCTCACGTTACAGGGGTGACTCTGGAAACACCATATATTTT.

The V gene is TRBV27, the J gene TRBJ1-3; no reliable D call. The V gene lost 0 bases and the J gene lost 3 bases, with 3 bases spanning the gap. CDR3 length: 13 amino acids. Germline CDR1 is MNHEY and CDR2 is SMNVEV (reference sequence). The CDR3, as DNA: TGTGCCAGCAGTTTATCGAATGGAAACACCATATATTTT. Amino acid sequence: CASSLSNGNTIYF.

The V call is TRBV7-8, the J call TRBJ2-7; no firm D call. The CDR3 loop spans 12 amino acids. V was cut by 5 bases and J by 5 bases, with 10 bases left in between. Germline V gene data show CDR1 as SGHVS and CDR2 as FQNEAQ. The CDR3 nucleotides are TGTGCCAGCAGCCCGGGTTGGAACGAGCAGTACTTC. Residues: CASSPGWNEQYF.

The rearrangement joins TRBV5-1 to TRBJ2-3; 10 bases agree with TRBD2. V was clipped by 7 bases and J by 0 bases; unmatched bases: 20. Germline CDR1 reads SGHRS; CDR2 reads YFSETQ. The CDR3 contains 20 residues. The CDR3 DNA reads TGCGCCAGCGAAATGGGGGGGCTGACTAGCGGGTCGCCTAGCACAGATACGCAGTATTTT. As protein: CASEMGGLTSGSPSTDTQYF.

The chain combines TRBV30 with TRBJ1-2; 7 nucleotides agree with TRBD1. Germline loops: CDR1 GTSNPN, CDR2 SVGIG (reference sequence). V lost 3 bases to trimming and J lost 0 bases; unmatched junction nucleotides: 13. This CDR3 has 17 amino acids. The CDR3 region is CAWSPLRGTQANYGYTF. The CDR3 DNA sequence: TGTGCCTGGAGCCCCCTCAGGGGGACGCAAGCTAACTATGGCTACACCTTC.

On this clone: Different DNA sequences within this sample yield the same CDR3. The V gene is TRBV6-5, the J gene TRBJ1-1, with D perhaps TRBD1 (5 bases). CDR3 length: 13 amino acids. Trimming pared 6 bases from V and 5 bases from J, leaving 13 bases between. The germline V gene encodes CDR1 MNHEY and CDR2 SVGAGI. CDR3 nucleotide sequence: TGTGCCAGCAGCTATACAGGAGGGACTGAAGCTTTCTTT. It encodes CASSYTGGTEAFF.

This clone was seen only a few times. The chain joins TRBV7-2 to TRBJ2-2; D is ambiguous. The CDR3 consists of 14 residues. In germline, CDR1 is SGHTA, CDR2 FQGNSA. V was shortened by 5 bases and J by 1 base, with 8 bases between the two germline ends. CDR3: CASSPPGNTGELFF. DNA of the CDR3: TGTGCCAGCAGCCCGCCGGGGAACACCGGGGAGCTGTTTTTT.

The chain combines TRBV5-6 with TRBJ2-7; D is possibly TRBD1 (6 bases). Germline assignment: CDR1 SGHDT and CDR2 YYEEEE. The V end lost 0 bases, the J end lost 5 bases, and 15 bases lay between the germline ends. The CDR3 loop spans 15 amino acids. The CDR3 coding sequence is TGTGCCAGCAGCTTGGAGGTTCAGGGGACAAACGAGCAGTACTTC. Residues: CASSLEVQGTNEQYF.

This chain links TRBV24-1 with TRBJ2-5; 7 nucleotides align to TRBD1. Germline CDR1 is KGHDR and CDR2 is SFDVKD. J gave up 0 bases and V 5 bases, and 5 bases lay outside the gene matches. The CDR3 has 15 amino acids. The CDR3 spells CATSARGQHQETQYF. The CDR3 DNA reads as TGTGCCACCAGTGCGAGGGGACAGCACCAAGAGACCCAGTACTTC.

The chain employs TRBV9 and TRBJ1-6; 8 bases align to TRBD1. This CDR3 comprises 16 residues. Germline CDR1 reads SGDLS; CDR2 reads YYNGEE. V trimming: 4 bases; J trimming: 5 bases; junction bases outside the gene matches: 8. The CDR3 coding sequence is TGTGCCAGCAGCTCTGGACAGGGCGGGAATAATTCACCCCTCCACTTT. The encoded protein is CASSSGQGGNNSPLHF. Combining the CDR3 with reference TRBV9 and TRBJ1-6 gives the whole variable domain DSGVTQTPKHLITATGQRVTLRCSPRSGDLSVYWYQQSLDQGLQFLIQYYNGEERAKGNILERFSAQQFPDLHSELNLSSLELGDSALYFCASSSGQGGNNSPLHFGNGTRLTVT.

This clone was found a few times. The chain joins TRBV9 to TRBJ1-2, with 8 bases matching TRBD1. V lost 4 bases, J lost 3 bases, and 11 bases stayed unmatched. The CDR3 is made up of 16 amino acids. Germline CDR1 is SGDLS and CDR2 is YYNGEE. The CDR3 DNA reads TGTGCCAGCAGCCCTAGGAGGACAGGGCTACACTATGGCTACACCTTC. Translating it yields CASSPRRTGLHYGYTF.

The rearrangement links TRBV19 to TRBJ2-2, with TRBD1 matching 10 bases. CDR3 size: 14 residues. Trimming removed 10 bases from V and 4 bases from J; junction bases left unmatched: 6. Germline CDR1 and CDR2: LNHDA and SQIVND (reference sequence). The CDR3 nucleotides read TGTGCCACCGCGACAGGGGGCGGCACCGGGGAGCTGTTTTTT. Amino acids: CATATGGGTGELFF. The variable domain in full, completed from reference TRBV19 and TRBJ2-2, reads DGGITQSPKYLFRKEGQNVTLSCEQNLNHDAMYWYRQDPGQGLRLIYYSQIVNDFQKGDIAEGYSVSREKKESFPLTVTSAQKNPTAFYLCATATGGGTGELFFGEGSRLTVL.

The V gene is TRBV3-1 (or the pseudogene TRBV3-2), the J gene TRBJ2-3; 13 bases line up with TRBD2. The CDR3 is 16 residues long. Germline V gives CDR1 LGHDT, CDR2 YNNKEL (reference sequence). J lost 4 bases, V lost 4 bases, and 5 bases had no gene match. CDR3 bases: TGTGCCAGCAGCCCCACTAGCGGGGGGGCTTCAGATACGCAGTATTTT. Translation: CASSPTSGGASDTQYF.

V is TRBV7-9 and J is TRBJ2-7, with D perhaps TRBD1 (6 bases). Trimming cost V 1 base and J 0 bases, with 10 bases left between them. The germline gives CDR1 SEHNR, CDR2 FQNEAQ (reference sequence). The CDR3 contains 15 residues. The CDR3 reads CASSLVSGVSYEQYF. In DNA, the CDR3 is TGTGCCAGCAGCTTAGTTTCAGGGGTCTCCTACGAGCAGTACTTC.

This chain joins TRBV2 and TRBJ2-5, with no clear D. V was pared by 2 bases and J by 6 bases, with 10 bases between. CDR3 size: 13 residues. The germline V gene encodes CDR1 SNHLY and CDR2 FYNNEI. This chain's CDR3 is CASSELGIKTQYF. The CDR3 DNA follows: TGTGCCAGCAGTGAATTGGGGATTAAGACCCAGTACTTC.

This chain joins TRBV7-3 and TRBJ1-1, with D maybe TRBD1 (5 bases). The CDR3 has 13 residues. The germline gives CDR1 SGHTA, CDR2 FQGTGA. Deletions cut 5 bases from V and 5 bases from J, with 12 bases between. CDR3: CASSQTRETEAFF. Here the CDR3 DNA reads TGTGCCAGCAGCCAGACCAGGGAAACTGAAGCTTTCTTT.